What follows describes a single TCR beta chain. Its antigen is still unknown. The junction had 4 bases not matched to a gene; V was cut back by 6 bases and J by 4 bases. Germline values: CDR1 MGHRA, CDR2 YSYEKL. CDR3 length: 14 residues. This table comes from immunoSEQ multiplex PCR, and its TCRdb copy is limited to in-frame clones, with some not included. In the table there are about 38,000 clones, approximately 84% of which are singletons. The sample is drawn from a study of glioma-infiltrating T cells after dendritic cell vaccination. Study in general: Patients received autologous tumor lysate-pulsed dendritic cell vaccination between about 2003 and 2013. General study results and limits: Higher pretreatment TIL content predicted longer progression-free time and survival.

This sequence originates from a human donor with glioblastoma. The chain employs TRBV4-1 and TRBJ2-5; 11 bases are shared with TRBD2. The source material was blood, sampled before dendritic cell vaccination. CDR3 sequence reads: CASSLTSGAETQYF. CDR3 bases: TGCGCCAGCAGTTTGACTAGCGGGGCAGAGACCCAGTACTTC.